This T cell receptor beta chain is drawn from a study of brain T cells in children with intractable seizures. J was trimmed by 0 bases and V by 0 bases; bases with no gene match: 2. This CDR3 contains 16 residues. CDR1 is SGHNT, CDR2 YYREEE, per germline (reference sequence). For this clone: What it binds is unknown.

Study-wide results and limits: Each case's top public CDR3 resembled known HCMV, EBV or influenza A CDR3s. Only CDR3 sequence similarity suggested viral specificity, without known HCMV serostatus. Pre-surgery blood may have been undersampled, hiding some clones.

Profiling relied on immunoSEQ multiplex PCR, and the TCRdb table lists in-frame clones only, not all of them. This table holds 5,000 or so clones, 92% found once. Only cases whose brain tissue showed the highest T cell transcript signatures were sequenced. The starting material was resected brain tissue, obtained at surgery. This receptor was taken from a boy under two years old with focal cortical dysplasia and intractable seizures. The V gene is TRBV5-4, the J gene TRBJ2-2, with TRBD2 matching 7 bases. CDR3 in DNA: TGTGCCAGCAGCTTGGGACTAGCCTCGAACACCGGGGAGCTGTTTTTT. Translation gives CASSLGLASNTGELFF. The full variable domain, in which reference TRBV5-4 and TRBJ2-2 provide the parts outside the CDR3, is ETGVTQSPTHLIKTRGQQVTLRCSSQSGHNTVSWYQQALGQGPQFIFQYYREEENGRGNFPPRFSGLQFPNYSSELNVNALELDDSALYLCASSLGLASNTGELFFGEGSRLTVL.